This T cell receptor (beta chain) was sequenced in a study of OX40 agonist ivuxolimab in advanced cancers. Method: immunoSEQ multiplex PCR; TCRdb's copy keeps in-frame clones and lacks some. The sample lists about 94,000 clones; roughly nine tenths were seen once. V was trimmed by 4 bases and J by 0 bases, leaving 11 bases between them. The CDR3 totals 15 residues. Germline loops: CDR1 SEHNR, CDR2 FQNEAQ (reference sequence). The chain joins TRBV7-9 to TRBJ2-3; no definite D call. The receptor comes from an adult with an advanced solid tumor such as melanoma, head and neck, liver or kidney cancer. The specimen comprised CD4+ or CD8+ T cells sorted from blood, sampled in a trial of the OX40 agonist ivuxolimab. The CDR3 DNA sequence: TGTGCCAGCAGCTCGACGGACCGTAGCACAGATACGCAGTATTTT. Encoded protein: CASSSTDRSTDTQYF.